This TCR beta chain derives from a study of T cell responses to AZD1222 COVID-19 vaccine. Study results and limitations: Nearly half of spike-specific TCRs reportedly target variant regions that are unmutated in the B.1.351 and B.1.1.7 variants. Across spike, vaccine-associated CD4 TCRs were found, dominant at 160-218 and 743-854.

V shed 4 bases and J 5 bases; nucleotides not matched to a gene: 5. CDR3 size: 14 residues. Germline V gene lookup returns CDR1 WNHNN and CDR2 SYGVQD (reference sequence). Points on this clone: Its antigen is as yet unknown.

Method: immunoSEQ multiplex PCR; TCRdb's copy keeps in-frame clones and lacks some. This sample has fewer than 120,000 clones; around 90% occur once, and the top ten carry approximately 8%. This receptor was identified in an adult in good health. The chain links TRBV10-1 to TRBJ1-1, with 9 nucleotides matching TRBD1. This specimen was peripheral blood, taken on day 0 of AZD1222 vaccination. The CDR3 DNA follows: TGCGCCAGCAGTGTGGGGACAGGGAGAACTGAAGCTTTCTTT. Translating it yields CASSVGTGRTEAFF.